Listed here is a single T cell receptor beta chain. Its antigen is still unknown. V dropped 6 bases and J dropped 2 bases, with 23 bases sitting between them. Germline CDR1 and CDR2: SGHNT and YYREEE (reference sequence). There are 17 residues in the CDR3. These data are taken from a study of chemoradiotherapy in HPV16-positive cancers. Looking at the study overall: A couple of HPV16-positive patients' cells yielded candidate HPV-specific clones and common motifs. Study findings and constraints: In HPV16-positive patients, HPV-responsive T-cell expansion tracked better recurrence-free survival. The functional HPV-specific definition rests on just a couple of HPV16-positive patients.

The data were produced by immunoSEQ multiplex PCR, yet TCRdb's version contains in-frame clones alone and is incomplete. The table shows around 5,600 clones, with about 67% occurring only once. Repeated repertoire sampling spanned the course of chemoradiotherapy. The chain employs TRBV5-4 and TRBJ1-2; a possible D gene is TRBD1 (5 bases). The source was tumor tissue, collected from a patient who underwent chemoradiotherapy. The sequence was collected from a human donor with HPV-associated anogenital cancer. CDR3 nucleotide sequence: TGTGCCAGCACCGAAGGAGCCTTGAGGGGCTCAAACTATGGCTACACCTTC. Translation gives CASTEGALRGSNYGYTF.